The rows below give T cell receptor beta chains drawn from one sample of a study of T-cell memory formation after mild COVID-19. TCRdb re-called the 5' RACE reads with MiXCR, one entry per CDR3 protein. Altogether 270,000 or so distinct CDR3 sequences are present, 15% to 20% being singletons, with the ten largest covering 23%. Sequencing used PBMCs or a T cell subset sorted from them (not recorded which). All receptors come from a man aged 18 to 30 who had mild COVID-19 (a few samples of this study predate the infection). Cell type and time point are not known. Each CDR3 is given with its conserved first and last residue. Some rows have no size entry. The others give once, few or many, or a class for an expanded clone.

V: TRBV14; size: .; J: TRBJ2-6; CDR3: CASSQDLGANVLTF
V: TRBV7-9; size: few; J: TRBJ1-2; CDR3: CASSLDDTARYGYTF
V: TRBV7-9; size: few; J: TRBJ2-4; CDR3: CASSSLGPGGPKNIQYF
V: TRBV7-9; size: few; J: TRBJ2-7; CDR3: CASSLPPSDKAHPYEQYF
V: TRBV5-4; size: many; J: TRBJ2-1; CDR3: CASSLGQGSYNEQFF
V: TRBV6-6; size: few; J: TRBJ2-5; CDR3: CASRGTETQYF
V: TRBV6-2/TRBV6-3; size: .; J: TRBJ1-4; CDR3: CASSYGRRVDEKLFF
V: TRBV5-1; size: .; J: TRBJ2-1; CDR3: CASSSGLAGGAGQFF
V: TRBV10-3; size: .; J: TRBJ2-2; CDR3: CAISESMRGSNTGELFF
V: TRBV4-3; size: .; J: TRBJ2-3; CDR3: CASSQEIEGTDTQYF
V: TRBV20-1; size: many; J: TRBJ1-6; CDR3: CNPLRDSPLHF
V: TRBV5-4; size: .; J: TRBJ1-4; CDR3: CASSRTGLDEKLFF
V: TRBV11-2; size: many; J: TRBJ1-2; CDR3: CASSLGLANYGYTF
V: TRBV5-1; size: few; J: TRBJ1-1; CDR3: CASSLAPGTSAEAFF
V: TRBV7-9; size: few; J: TRBJ2-3; CDR3: CASSLVAGFVPDTQYF
V: TRBV9; size: .; J: TRBJ2-1; CDR3: CASSVEPSVREQFF
V: TRBV6-5; size: .; J: TRBJ1-2; CDR3: CASSMTGTGYTF
V: TRBV5-6; size: .; J: TRBJ1-1; CDR3: CASSLGQALEAFF